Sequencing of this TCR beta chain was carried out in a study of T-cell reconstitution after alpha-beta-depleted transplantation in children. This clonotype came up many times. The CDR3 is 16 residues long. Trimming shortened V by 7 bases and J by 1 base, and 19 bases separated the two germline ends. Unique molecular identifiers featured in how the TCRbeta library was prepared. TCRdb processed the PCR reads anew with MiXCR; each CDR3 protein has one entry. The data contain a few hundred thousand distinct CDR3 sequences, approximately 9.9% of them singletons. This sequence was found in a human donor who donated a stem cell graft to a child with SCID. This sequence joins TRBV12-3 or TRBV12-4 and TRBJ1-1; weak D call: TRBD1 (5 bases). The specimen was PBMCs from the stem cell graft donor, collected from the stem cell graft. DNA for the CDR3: TGTGCCAGCACTAAAGTGGGGCGAAAGGGGAACACTGAAGCTTTCTTT. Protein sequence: CASTKVGRKGNTEAFF.